This record concerns one T cell receptor (beta chain) sequence. This sample stems from a study of control samples from healthy donors and cancer patients. The germline V gene has CDR1 SGDLS and CDR2 YYNGEE. This CDR3 contains 15 residues. Deletions cut 0 bases from V and 8 bases from J, with 15 bases between. Measured with immunoSEQ multiplex PCR; TCRdb has only the in-frame clones, and not every one. The data show about 94,000 clones, about nine tenths seen once. The sample was blood. This sequence was found in a woman aged 18-29 years in good health. The chain joins TRBV9 to TRBJ2-1; D perhaps matches TRBD1 (6 bases). The CDR3: CASSVGGLRRDEQFF. Here the CDR3 DNA reads TGTGCCAGCAGCGTAGGGGGGCTACGAAGGGATGAGCAGTTCTTC.